This TCR beta chain was identified in a study of OX40 agonist ivuxolimab in advanced cancers. As for the study in general: The dose of intravenous ivuxolimab that patients received every 2 weeks ranged from 0.01 to 10 mg/kg. Study observations and caveats: Mean expanded clone counts were higher in CD8+ than CD4+ T cells. At doses 0.1 to 3.0 mg/kg, CD4+ and CD8+ clones expanded.

Profiling relied on immunoSEQ multiplex PCR, and the TCRdb table lists in-frame clones only, not all of them. The sample has about 28,000 clones; around 85% are singletons. Looked up from germline, CDR1 is MNHNY and CDR2 is SVGAGI (reference sequence). The CDR3 consists of 15 residues. V lost 4 bases and J lost 2, with 12 bases in between. Concerning this clone itself: Its antigen is undetermined.

Patients who had autoimmune disease history or got systemic immunosuppression were left out. The clonotype was recovered from an adult with an advanced solid tumor such as melanoma, head and neck, liver or kidney cancer. Here the sequenced sample was CD4+ or CD8+ T cells sorted from blood, taken in a trial of the OX40 agonist ivuxolimab. The chain carries TRBV6-6 and TRBJ1-3, with D tentatively TRBD1 (6 bases). This CDR3 reads CASSFPGEAGNTIYF. DNA for the CDR3: TGTGCCAGCAGTTTCCCAGGGGAGGCTGGAAACACCATATATTTT.